This T cell receptor beta chain was identified in a study of blood T cell repertoires in COVID-19. The CDR3 is 15 amino acids. Profiled with immunoSEQ multiplex PCR; TCRdb holds only in-frame clones, not every one. The sample holds approximately 200,000 clones; around 85% are singletons and the top ten take roughly 20%. Sequencing was done on a sample of PBMCs or T cells enriched from blood (not recorded which). This chain links TRBV21-1 with TRBJ2-3; the DNA was not compared with TRBD1, the D call given in the table. TRBV21-1 is recorded as a pseudogene. The receptor's source is a man aged 35 to 55 who had recovered from COVID-19. CDR3 residues: CASSIDRGQTDTQYF. DNA of the CDR3: TGTGCCAGCAGCATTGACAGGGGGCAAACAGATACGCAGTATTTT.